These 28 T cell receptor beta chains came from one sample sequenced in a study of T-cell memory formation after mild COVID-19. A single record per CDR3 protein comes from TCRdb applying MiXCR to the 5' RACE reads. The data show more than 400,000 distinct CDR3 sequences, with 15% to 20% seen just once and roughly an eighth held by the top ten. The sample was PBMCs or a T cell subset sorted from them (not recorded which). These receptors were taken from an adult woman who had mild COVID-19 (a few samples of this study predate the infection). Cell type and time point are not known.

This clonotype has just a few counts. The DNA for the CDR3 is TGTGCCAGCAGCTTAGTTGAGGGGAGGCAAGAGACCCAGTACTTC. Protein product: CASSLVEGRQETQYF. V usage is TRBV7-6 and J usage is TRBJ2-5; D might be TRBD2 (6 bases). Germline assignment: CDR1 SGHVS and CDR2 FNYEAQ. The CDR3 extends over 15 amino acids. With 1 base removed from V and 2 bases from J, the gap between germline ends came to 11 bases.

This clonotype was recorded a few times. The genes are TRBV7-9 and TRBJ1-3, with TRBD1 identical over 7 bases. Germline lookup yields CDR1 SEHNR and CDR2 FQNEAQ (reference sequence). The V gene end was trimmed by 5 bases and the J gene end by 3 bases; junction bases not matched to a gene: 7. This CDR3 has 15 residues. The CDR3 DNA reads TGTGCCAGCAGCCCCGCAGGGGGGAGTGGAAACACCATATATTTT. Protein: CASSPAGGSGNTIYF. Combining the CDR3 with reference TRBV7-9 and TRBJ1-3 gives the whole variable domain DTGVSQNPRHKITKRGQNVTFRCDPISEHNRLYWYRQTLGQGPEFLTYFQNEAQLEKSRLLSDRFSAERPKGSFSTLEIQRTEQGDSAMYLCASSPAGGSGNTIYFGEGSWLTVV.

The table lists this clonotype with a few counts. The chain recombines TRBV5-6 with TRBJ1-1; possible D gene TRBD1, 5 bases. Germline V CDR1 and CDR2: SGHDT, YYEEEE. With 1 base removed from V and 0 bases from J, the gap between germline ends came to 13 bases. There are 16 residues in the CDR3. This CDR3 reads CASSLYRRGLNTEAFF. CDR3 in DNA: TGTGCCAGCAGCTTGTACAGGAGAGGGCTGAACACTGAAGCTTTCTTT. Together with reference TRBV5-6 and TRBJ1-1, the CDR3 gives the full variable domain: DAGVTQSPTHLIKTRGQQVTLRCSPKSGHDTVSWYQQALGQGPQFIFQYYEEEERQRGNFPDRFSGHQFPNYSSELNVNALLLGDSALYLCASSLYRRGLNTEAFFGQGTRLTVV.

This clonotype appeared a few times. The gene calls are TRBV6-1 and TRBJ2-7, with 8 bases identical to TRBD1. The CDR3 runs to 15 residues. Germline V gives CDR1 MNHNS, CDR2 SASEGT. V gave up 1 base and J gave up 2 bases; unmatched junction bases: 4. CDR3 DNA sequence: TGTGCCAGCAGTGAAGGGACAGGGCCAACCTACGAGCAGTACTTC. It translates to CASSEGTGPTYEQYF.

The J gene is TRBJ1-2, the V gene TRBV29-1; 7 bases map to TRBD1. Germline trimming cut 0 bases from V and 6 bases from J; bases unmatched to any gene: 10. This CDR3 has 15 amino acids. Germline loops: CDR1 SQVTM, CDR2 ANQGSEA. CDR3 sequence reads: CSVEDLRGGGDGYTF. In DNA form, the CDR3 reads TGCAGCGTTGAAGATCTGAGAGGGGGCGGGGATGGCTACACCTTC.

This rearrangement joins TRBV12-3 or TRBV12-4 to TRBJ2-3, with a weak D call TRBD1 (6 bases). The CDR3 length is 15 residues. The V and J ends lost 2 bases and 2 bases respectively, with 11 bases between them. The chain's CDR3 is CASSLQGWATDTQYF. The CDR3 DNA reads TGTGCCAGCAGTTTACAGGGGTGGGCCACAGATACGCAGTATTTT.

The V gene is TRBV6-2 or TRBV6-3, the J gene TRBJ1-2; 8 positions match TRBD1. The junction had 18 bases not matched to a gene; V was cut back by 7 bases and J by 5 bases. The CDR3 is made up of 17 amino acids. CDR1 is MNHEY and CDR2 is SVGEGT in the germline V gene. The CDR3 here is CASIEAGTGGRRYGYTF. CDR3 DNA: TGTGCCAGCATCGAGGCCGGGACAGGAGGACGACGTTATGGCTACACCTTC.

This clonotype came up many times. The chain couples TRBV20-1 to TRBJ2-2; D is possibly TRBD2 (5 bases). Trimming took off 2 bases at V and 4 bases at J, with 20 bases between the two ends. This CDR3 has 17 amino acids. Looked up from germline, CDR1 is DFQATT and CDR2 is SNEGSKA (reference sequence). In DNA form, the CDR3 reads TGCAGTGCTAGATCCCTGTCGAGCGGCGGTGGCACCGGGGAGCTGTTTTTT. Its protein product is CSARSLSSGGGTGELFF.

This clonotype was observed a handful of times. The rearrangement joins TRBV12-3 or TRBV12-4 to TRBJ2-3, with TRBD2 matching over 7 bases. The CDR3 contains 15 residues. J gave up 2 bases and V 6 bases, and 8 bases lay outside the gene matches. The CDR3 DNA sequence: TGTGCCAGCAGCCTTCTAGCGGCCCACACAGATACGCAGTATTTT. Protein sequence: CASSLLAAHTDTQYF.

The chain has TRBV5-6 and TRBJ1-1, with D maybe TRBD1 (6 bases). The CDR3 has 14 residues. V was cut by 4 bases and J by 4 bases, with 14 bases left in between. CDR1 SGHDT and CDR2 YYEEEE come from the germline V gene. The CDR3 spells CASSPGHGGTEAFF. As DNA, the CDR3 is TGTGCCAGCAGCCCGGGACATGGAGGCACTGAAGCTTTCTTT. The variable domain in full, completed from reference TRBV5-6 and TRBJ1-1, reads DAGVTQSPTHLIKTRGQQVTLRCSPKSGHDTVSWYQQALGQGPQFIFQYYEEEERQRGNFPDRFSGHQFPNYSSELNVNALLLGDSALYLCASSPGHGGTEAFFGQGTRLTVV.

The rearrangement links TRBV6-6 to TRBJ2-5, with D unresolved. The V and J ends lost 6 bases and 5 bases respectively, with 16 bases between them. The CDR3 is 14 amino acids. Germline values: CDR1 MNHNY, CDR2 SVGAGI (reference sequence). This CDR3 is CASSQTRPPETQYF. Here the CDR3 DNA reads TGTGCCAGCAGCCAGACTCGGCCCCCCGAGACCCAGTACTTC.

This clonotype was observed many times. CDR3 sequence reads: CASSAQLRGVEQYF. For the CDR3, the DNA is TGTGCCAGCAGTGCCCAGCTCAGGGGGGTCGAGCAGTACTTC. V and J are TRBV12-3 or TRBV12-4 and TRBJ2-7, with D possibly TRBD1 on 7 matching bases. V gave up 5 bases and J gave up 6 bases, with 17 bases separating them. This CDR3 is 14 amino acids long.

This clonotype was seen repeatedly, ten times or more. The CDR3 DNA reads TGCAGCGTTGAACCTAGCGGGACGGAGACCCAGTACTTC. Translated: CSVEPSGTETQYF. The gene calls are TRBV29-1 and TRBJ2-5, with TRBD2 matching over 9 bases. J was trimmed by 5 bases and V by 2 bases; bases with no gene match: 3. Germline-derived CDR1 and CDR2 are SQVTM and ANQGSEA. This CDR3 spans 13 amino acids.

The chain couples TRBV7-6 to TRBJ2-2; no clear D gene. V lost 5 bases and J lost 0, with 10 bases in between. The CDR3 length is 15 residues. Per the germline V gene, CDR1 is SGHVS and CDR2 is FNYEAQ. CDR3 sequence reads: CASSPQDTNTGELFF. CDR3 coding DNA: TGTGCCAGCAGCCCACAAGATACGAACACCGGGGAGCTGTTTTTT.

This clonotype was counted only a few times. The V gene is TRBV15, the J gene TRBJ2-5; the D gene is possibly TRBD2 (6 bases). The CDR3 is 15 amino acids. CDR1 is LNHNV, CDR2 YYDKDF, per germline (reference sequence). V was shortened by 0 bases and J by 5 bases, with 13 bases between the two germline ends. CDR3 protein: CATSREGVAAETQYF. The CDR3 coding sequence is TGTGCCACCAGCAGAGAGGGAGTAGCGGCGGAGACCCAGTACTTC.

The chain carries TRBV12-3 or TRBV12-4 and TRBJ2-2, with D hard to call. This CDR3 region has 13 residues. V lost 6 bases and J 7 bases, leaving 12 bases between the germline ends. The CDR3 spells CASRPRRNGELFF. The CDR3, as DNA: TGTGCCAGCAGACCTAGACGGAACGGGGAGCTGTTTTTT.

The sample holds many counts of this clonotype. The rearrangement joins TRBV24-1 to TRBJ2-5, with D perhaps assigned TRBD1 or TRBD2 (6 bases each). The CDR3 is made up of 14 amino acids. The V gene lost 3 bases and the J gene lost 5 bases, with 12 bases spanning the gap. CDR1 is KGHDR, CDR2 SFDVKD, per germline. CDR3 DNA sequence: TGTGCCACCAGTGATCCCCGGGGGCCGGAGACCCAGTACTTC. It codes for CATSDPRGPETQYF.

Note on this clonotype: A far larger clone differs by one base, so this is likely a read error. The chain carries TRBV12-3 or TRBV12-4 and TRBJ2-5; D not resolved. The CDR3 consists of 11 residues. CDR3: CAISSRETQYF. Here the CDR3 DNA reads TGTGCCATCAGTTCGAGGGAGACCCAGTACTTC.

The chain couples TRBV7-8 to TRBJ2-1, with 9 nucleotides matching TRBD2. The junction had 8 bases not matched to a gene; V was cut back by 6 bases and J by 5 bases. CDR1 SGHVS and CDR2 FQNEAQ come from the germline V gene. CDR3 length: 15 amino acids. This chain's CDR3 is CASRRTSEVHNEQFF. The CDR3 coding sequence is TGTGCCAGCAGAAGGACTAGCGAAGTTCACAATGAGCAGTTCTTC.

V usage is TRBV13 and J usage is TRBJ1-2; a weak D match, TRBD1 (5 bases). Per germline, CDR1 PRHDT and CDR2 FYEKMQ (reference sequence). V was shortened by 4 bases and J by 7 bases, with 16 bases between the two germline ends. The CDR3 contains 14 residues. DNA for the CDR3: TGTGCCAGCAGCTCAAGACAGTCCCCGGGTGGCTACACCTTC. The encoded protein is CASSSRQSPGGYTF.

The CDR3 DNA reads TGTGCCACCAGCAGACCCCCGGGACTAGCGGAATACAATGAGCAGTTCTTC. This encodes CATSRPPGLAEYNEQFF. This chain joins TRBV15 and TRBJ2-1, with TRBD2 matching over 11 bases. Germline values: CDR1 LNHNV, CDR2 YYDKDF (reference sequence). Trimming removed 2 bases from V and 4 bases from J; junction bases left unmatched: 7. The CDR3 covers 17 residues.

This sequence joins TRBV20-1 and TRBJ2-1; D gene uncertain. Trimming cost V 3 bases and J 4 bases, with 13 bases left between them. The CDR3 covers 14 residues. Germline V gene data show CDR1 as DFQATT and CDR2 as SNEGSKA (reference sequence). The CDR3 bases are TGCAGTGCTAGTAGGTTTAGCCGTTACAATGAGCAGTTCTTC. Translated: CSASRFSRYNEQFF.

The gene calls are TRBV5-1 and TRBJ2-7, with TRBD1 identical over 10 bases. CDR3 length: 16 amino acids. The V gene end was trimmed by 4 bases and the J gene end by 6 bases; junction bases not matched to a gene: 13. Germline CDR1 and CDR2: SGHRS and YFSETQ. As DNA, the CDR3 is TGCGCCAGCAGCCCCCTCGCCGGGACAGGGGTCGGCGAGCAGTACTTC. This encodes CASSPLAGTGVGEQYF.

This clonotype appeared a few times. The V gene is TRBV13, the J gene TRBJ2-3, with TRBD2 matching over 8 bases. Germline CDR1 PRHDT, CDR2 FYEKMQ (reference sequence). The trim removed 11 bases at V and 4 bases at J, leaving 14 bases unmatched. The CDR3 totals 15 residues. CDR3 in amino acids: CASRGRTSNPDTQYF. The DNA for the CDR3 is TGTGCCTCTCGCGGCAGGACTAGCAACCCAGATACGCAGTATTTT. Filled out from reference TRBV13 and TRBJ2-3, the complete variable domain reads AAGVIQSPRHLIKEKRETATLKCYPIPRHDTVYWYQQGPGQDPQFLISFYEKMQSDKGSIPDRFSAQQFSDYHSELNMSSLELGDSALYFCASRGRTSNPDTQYFGPGTRLTVL.

A word on this clonotype: Because the CDR3 is missing its conserved closing phenylalanine or tryptophan, this is likely a read error. The DNA is omitted, as the CDR3 cannot be located on it reliably, and the CDR3 follows TCRdb's listing. The CDR3 sequence is CASSLDSYRFLSL. V is TRBV7-9 and J is TRBJ2-7; the D segment call TRBD1 is taken from the table without a DNA check. The CDR3 length equals 13 residues, ends included. Germline V lookup: CDR1 SEHNR, CDR2 FQNEAQ (reference sequence).

This clonotype was counted many times. Written as DNA, the CDR3 is TGTGCCAGCAGCCCTAGCGGGACGGGAAATGAGCAGTTCTTC. It yields the protein CASSPSGTGNEQFF. The chain has TRBV7-6 and TRBJ2-1; 9 bases agree with TRBD2. V was clipped by 5 bases and J by 7 bases; unmatched bases: 6. Per germline, CDR1 SGHVS and CDR2 FNYEAQ. CDR3 size: 14 residues.

This rearrangement joins TRBV12-3 or TRBV12-4 to TRBJ2-7; a possible D gene is TRBD2 (7 bases). V was clipped by 5 bases and J by 3 bases, with 20 bases between them. CDR3 length: 16 residues. The CDR3 DNA sequence: TGTGCCAGCAGTCCCCCGGCCGGGGGGCCGCTCTACGAGCAGTACTTC. Translated: CASSPPAGGPLYEQYF.

The chain carries TRBV29-1 and TRBJ2-3; D may be TRBD1 (6 bases). The CDR3 covers 13 residues. Germline lookup yields CDR1 SQVTM and CDR2 ANQGSEA. V lost 6 bases to trimming and J lost 2 bases, with 12 bases between them. The CDR3 coding sequence is TGCAGCGTCGGACAGAAGCTCACAGATACGCAGTATTTT. This encodes CSVGQKLTDTQYF.